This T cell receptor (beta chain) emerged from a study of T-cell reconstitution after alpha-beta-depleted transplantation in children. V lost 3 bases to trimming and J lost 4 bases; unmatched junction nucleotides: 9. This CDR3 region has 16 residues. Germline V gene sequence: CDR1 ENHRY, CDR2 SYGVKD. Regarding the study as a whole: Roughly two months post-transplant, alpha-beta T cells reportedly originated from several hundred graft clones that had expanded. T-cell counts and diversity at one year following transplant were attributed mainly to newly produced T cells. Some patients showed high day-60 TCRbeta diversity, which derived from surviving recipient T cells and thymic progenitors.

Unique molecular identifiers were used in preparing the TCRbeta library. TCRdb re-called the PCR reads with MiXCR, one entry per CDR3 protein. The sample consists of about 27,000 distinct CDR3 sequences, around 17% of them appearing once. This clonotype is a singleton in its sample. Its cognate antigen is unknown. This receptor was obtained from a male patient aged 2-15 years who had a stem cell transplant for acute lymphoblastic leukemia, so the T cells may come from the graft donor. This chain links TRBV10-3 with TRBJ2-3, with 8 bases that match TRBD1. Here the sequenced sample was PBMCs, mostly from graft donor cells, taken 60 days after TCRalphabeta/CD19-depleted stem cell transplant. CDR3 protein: CAISDPDREEPDTQYF. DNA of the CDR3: TGTGCCATCAGTGACCCGGACAGGGAGGAGCCAGATACGCAGTATTTT.